The source of this TCR beta chain is a study of shared clonotypes between healthy human individuals (dated by TCRdb to the early 2020s). With regard to the full study: The cohort comprised a couple of women and a few men aged 18 to 49 years. Blood TCR repertoires of about 5 healthy adults were deeply sequenced to estimate repertoire size and the extent of clonotype sharing between individuals. Between about 0.9 and 9 billion PBMCs per donor were obtained by leukapheresis. To increase sequencing depth and limit assay-specific biases, TCR repertoire library preparation and sequencing were carried out by different laboratories using diverse techniques.

Relative to germline, V is 6 bases shorter and J is 2 bases shorter, with 10 bases between their ends. CDR1 is given as SQVTM and CDR2 as ANQGSEA, both from the germline V gene. The CDR3 sequence holds 12 residues, the cysteine and phenylalanine included. The DNA shown is the 36-base CDR3, in frame from base 1. With respect to this clone: Its antigen remains unidentified. No base quality values were provided; no much bigger clone lies one nucleotide off.

What the work shows at the level of the full study, not this receptor alone: Sampling was restricted to blood, and TCR repertoires in tissue are likely to differ from TCR repertoires in blood. The small number of donors limited the genetic and exposure-history diversity represented. Pairwise subsampling led to the expectation that sequencing depth would affect the degree of clonotype sharing among donors.

Healthy HIV-negative adults with no recently reported acute infections or vaccinations were included as donors. Every donor was a Caucasian adult residing in Nashville, Tennessee, USA. For unsorted samples, about 90 million PBMCs were counted and genomic DNA was extracted with the QIAamp DNA Blood Mini kit. Blood was collected by leukapheresis, and PBMCs were isolated by Ficoll-Histopaque density gradient centrifugation and then cryopreserved in liquid nitrogen vapor phase. TCR CDR3 regions were amplified from genomic DNA by multiplex PCR using the deep immunoSEQ assay. For each cell subset, the extracted genomic DNA was distributed evenly across all wells of several immunoSEQ 96-well plates, and each plate served as one replicate. For unsorted PBMC, around 330 ng genomic DNA, equal to roughly 33,000 T cell genomes, was loaded into each replicate PCR. Unsorted PBMC genomic DNA was sequenced across ten immunoSEQ deep assay plates. Purified libraries were quantified with a Qubit 3.0 fluorometer, sized on a Bioanalyzer 2100, and re-quantified with the KAPA Library Quantification kit. Every immunoSEQ 96-well plate was sequenced on a separate single-read 150-cycle Illumina NextSeq 550 flow cell. The authors' analysis ran thus. Because the immunoSEQ output held only junctional sequences and lacked quality scores, the filtering could not match the filtering applied to full-length reads. Sequences were annotated with PyIR, a Python wrapper for IgBLAST v1.9, and V/J genes and CDR3 were assigned using IMGT germline references. Reads were removed for weak V/J assignments (E-value above 1e-6), missing CDR3, stop codons, out-of-frame junctions, or ambiguous translated residues. V3J clonotypes were defined as sequences sharing an identical inferred V gene, J gene, and CDR3 amino acid sequence. To compute the percentage overlap between repertoires, the number of shared unique clonotypes was divided by the size of the smaller repertoire. RTK rarefaction, the Chao1 estimator, and Recon v2.1 estimates of unobserved clonotypes were used to assess repertoire richness. Here the immuneACCESS table is served through TCRdb, limited to in-frame sequences with V and J called. Missing clones are a known gap in these copies; in checked studies unresolved V genes cover under half, and the rest lacks a known reason. For V, J and clone size, that table is used; D and trimming come from the DNA. This sample comprises fewer than 550,000 clones, roughly 85% of them detected only once. Of the sample, about an eighth falls within the top ten clones.

The chain is made from TRBV29-1 and TRBJ1-2; TRBD1 is a possible D gene, resting on 5 matching bases. The TCR originated in a woman aged 40-49 years in good health. Some clones in this sample may be carry-over from other donors' samples. Input material: PBMCs. The nucleotide sequence reads TGCAGCGTATCGACAGCCAACTATGGCTACACCTTC. Translated, this is CSVSTANYGYTF.